This T cell receptor (beta chain) was retrieved from a study of blood T cell repertoires in COVID-19. Turning to the study itself: In Cohort 3, a recovered donor had either two negative PCRs, clearance, or symptom resolution. Samples taken during acute and convalescent COVID-19 were collected in the United States, Italy and Spain. Sources were T cells, B-cell-depleted T cells, or PBMCs; the material itself was cDNA or gDNA.

Participants reported their clinical history, and cohort assignment relied on those reports. Clones were sequenced by immunoSEQ multiplex PCR, and TCRdb holds only the in-frame ones, with some missing. This sample has more than 120,000 clones, with 75% to 90% found just once. CDR3 length equals 15 residues. Per germline, CDR1 SGHTA and CDR2 FQGNSA. Trimming left V 5 bases short and J 1 base short, with 11 bases between. The clonotype was recovered from a man aged 45 to 65 in a cohort exposed to, infected with or recovered from COVID-19 (not recorded which). Sequencing input: PBMCs or T cells enriched from blood (not recorded which). This sequence joins TRBV7-2 and TRBJ2-2; perhaps TRBD1 as D (6 bases). The CDR3 sequence is CASSQMTGNTGELFF. DNA for the CDR3: TGTGCCAGCAGCCAAATGACAGGGAACACCGGGGAGCTGTTTTTT.